This entry lists 4 T cell receptor beta chains sequenced from one sample in a study of CD8 T cells in Susac syndrome. RNA amounts of about 0.5 to 1 ug underwent reverse transcription with random hexamers. One entry per CDR3 protein, called by TCRdb with MiXCR from the immunoSEQ multiplex PCR reads. The data show about 210,000 distinct CDR3 sequences, 95% seen once. The sample was CD4+ T cells from PBMCs. The receptors stem from a human donor with multiple sclerosis.

The gene calls are TRBV7-9 and TRBJ2-5, with 7 bases matching TRBD1. Losses at the gene ends were 11 bases for V and 1 base for J; bases not matched to a gene: 10. Looked up from germline, CDR1 is SEHNR and CDR2 is FQNEAQ (reference sequence). The CDR3 contains 14 residues. This chain's CDR3 is CALGGRGIQETQYF. As DNA, the CDR3 is TGTGCCCTCGGTGGCAGGGGGATCCAAGAGACCCAGTACTTC.

This clonotype was counted once. The chain is built from TRBV5-6 and TRBJ2-1, with D possibly matching TRBD2 (5 bases). The CDR3 extends over 13 amino acids. Germline V gene lookup returns CDR1 SGHDT and CDR2 YYEEEE. Trimming cost V 5 bases and J 9 bases, with 15 bases left between them. The chain's CDR3 is CASSPGEGLEQFF. CDR3 in DNA: TGTGCCAGCAGTCCCGGGGAAGGTCTTGAGCAGTTCTTC.

V gene TRBV23-1 combines with J gene TRBJ2-7, with D possibly matching TRBD1 (6 bases). TRBV23-1 is an open reading frame, and its role is uncertain. The CDR3 consists of 17 residues. Trimming shortened V by 4 bases and J by 2 bases, and 21 bases separated the two germline ends. The CDR3 here is CASSLIGGANLTYEQYF. CDR3 DNA sequence: TGCGCCAGCAGTCTTATAGGGGGAGCCAACCTTACCTACGAGCAGTACTTC.

The V and J genes are TRBV11-2 and TRBJ2-1; a weak D match, TRBD2 (5 bases). Germline V gene sequence: CDR1 SGHAT, CDR2 FQNNGV. V dropped 2 bases and J dropped 1 base, with 9 bases sitting between them. This CDR3 comprises 15 residues. CDR3 nucleotides: TGTGCCAGCAGCTTAATTCGGGGTTCCTACAATGAGCAGTTCTTC. It translates to CASSLIRGSYNEQFF.